This T cell receptor (beta chain) was identified in a study of cytomegalovirus exposure and HLA in healthy donors. Overall study findings and caveats: For most TCR beta V segments, an earlier analysis put the productive rate at about 87% or about 30% of the time.

Amplification used 60 Vbeta primers and 13 Jbeta primers. Sequencing was performed with immunoSEQ multiplex PCR; in TCRdb, only in-frame clones are kept and a portion is missing. The sample includes some 150,000 clones, around 9.6% of them seen just once. As regards this clone: No antigen is known for it.

The source is a male donor in good health and CMV-seronegative. Sequenced material: PBMCs.

CDR3 sequence: CASSQGYEQYF. The CDR3 coding sequence is TGTGCCAGCAGCCAGGGGTACGAGCAGTACTTC. The V call is TRBV28, the J call TRBJ2-7, with a possible D match to TRBD1 (6 bases). The CDR3 loop spans 11 amino acids. V was trimmed by 6 bases and J by 4 bases, leaving 7 bases between them. Germline CDR1 and CDR2: MDHEN and SYDVKM.